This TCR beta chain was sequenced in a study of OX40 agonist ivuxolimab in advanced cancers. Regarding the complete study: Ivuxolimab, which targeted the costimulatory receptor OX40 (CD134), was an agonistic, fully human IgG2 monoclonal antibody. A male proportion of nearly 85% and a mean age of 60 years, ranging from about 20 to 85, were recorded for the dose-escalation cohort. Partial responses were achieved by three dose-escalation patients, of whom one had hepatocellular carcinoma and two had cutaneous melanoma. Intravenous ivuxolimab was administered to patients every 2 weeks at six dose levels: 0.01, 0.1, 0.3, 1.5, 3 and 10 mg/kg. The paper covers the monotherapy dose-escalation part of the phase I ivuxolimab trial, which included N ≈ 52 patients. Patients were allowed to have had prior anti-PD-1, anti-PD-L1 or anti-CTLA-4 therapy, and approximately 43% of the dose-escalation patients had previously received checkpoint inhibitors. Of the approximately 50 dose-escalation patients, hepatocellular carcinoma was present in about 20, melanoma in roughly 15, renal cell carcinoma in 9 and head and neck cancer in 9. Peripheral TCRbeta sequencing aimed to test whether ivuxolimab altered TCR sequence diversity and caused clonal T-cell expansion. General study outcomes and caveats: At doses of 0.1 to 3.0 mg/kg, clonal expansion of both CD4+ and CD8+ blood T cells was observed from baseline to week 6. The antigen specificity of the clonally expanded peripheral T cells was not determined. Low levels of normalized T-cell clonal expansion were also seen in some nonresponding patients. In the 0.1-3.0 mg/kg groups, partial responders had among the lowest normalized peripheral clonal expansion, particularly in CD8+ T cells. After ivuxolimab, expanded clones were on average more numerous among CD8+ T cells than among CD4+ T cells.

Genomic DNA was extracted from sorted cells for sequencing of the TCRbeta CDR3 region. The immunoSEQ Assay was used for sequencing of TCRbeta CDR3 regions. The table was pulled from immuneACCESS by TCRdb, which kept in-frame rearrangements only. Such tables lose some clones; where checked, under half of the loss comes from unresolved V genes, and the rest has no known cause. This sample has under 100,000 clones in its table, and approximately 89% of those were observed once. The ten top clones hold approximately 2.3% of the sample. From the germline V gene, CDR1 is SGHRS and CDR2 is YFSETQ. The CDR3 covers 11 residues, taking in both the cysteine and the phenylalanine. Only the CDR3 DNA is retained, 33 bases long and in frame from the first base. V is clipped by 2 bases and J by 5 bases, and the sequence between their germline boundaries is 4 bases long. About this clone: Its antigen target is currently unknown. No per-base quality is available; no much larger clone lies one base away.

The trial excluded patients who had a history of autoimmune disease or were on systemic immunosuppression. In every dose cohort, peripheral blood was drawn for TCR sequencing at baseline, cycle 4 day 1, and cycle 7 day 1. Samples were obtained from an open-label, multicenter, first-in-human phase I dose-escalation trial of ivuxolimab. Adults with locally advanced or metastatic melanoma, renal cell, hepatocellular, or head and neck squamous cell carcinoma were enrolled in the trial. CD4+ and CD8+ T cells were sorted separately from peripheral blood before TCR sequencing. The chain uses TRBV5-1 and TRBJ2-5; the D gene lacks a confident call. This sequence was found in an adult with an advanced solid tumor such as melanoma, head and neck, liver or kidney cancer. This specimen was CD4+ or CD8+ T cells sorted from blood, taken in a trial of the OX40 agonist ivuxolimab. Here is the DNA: TGCGCCAGCAGCTTTAGTGAGACCCAGTACTTC. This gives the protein CASSFSETQYF.